A selection of T cell receptor beta chains follows, all from one sample in a study of long-term antiretroviral therapy in people with HIV. Using immunoSEQ multiplex PCR, the repertoire was profiled, and TCRdb retains in-frame clones only, with some absent. The table lists approximately 25,000 clones, 70% to 85% of them singletons. The specimen was unsorted PBMCs, collected 3 years after starting antiretroviral therapy. The source is a man aged 45-65 years with HIV. Both conserved end residues are part of each CDR3.

v_call cdr3_aa
TRBV4-1 CASSQVGLAGETQYF
TRBV28 CASRQGGANEKLFF
TRBV27 CASSQSSYEQYF
TRBV27 CASSSDRALRDTQYF
TRBV21-1 CASKNGQGNGELFF
TRBV12-5 CASGLGETQYF
TRBV18 CASSNGGNSNQPQHF
TRBV28 CASSRGPRQAWTIEGGYTF
TRBV7-2 CASSLAGPWNTEAFF
TRBV21-1 CASSKAILRGETQYF
TRBV21-1 CASSKGACSHTEAFF
TRBV2 CASSTGQGALGDEQYF
TRBV15 CATRDRGLPMNTEAFF
TRBV28 CASSTAADSYEQYF
TRBV19 CASSRTSVAKNIQYF
TRBV14 CASSRSLNQPQHF
TRBV5-4 CASSFPGLAGRPSYEQYF
TRBV7-9 CASRRTGRETQYF
TRBV27 CASSLFLAGVNEQFF
TRBV7-7 CASSFDKYTEAFF
TRBV9 CASSARDSSWPQHF
TRBV19 CASSANRGPYTEAFF